The 23 T cell receptor beta chains in this list originate from one sample, sequenced in a study of patients and donors after allogeneic stem cell transplantation. TCRdb passed the RT-PCR reads through MiXCR, listing each CDR3 protein once. This sample yields roughly 200,000 distinct CDR3 sequences, of which over 30% are seen a single time; around 10% belongs to the top ten. Specimen: blood, either unsorted or a sorted T cell fraction (not recorded which). These TCRs come from a human donor who was either an allogeneic HSCT recipient or a stem cell or donor lymphocyte infusion donor (not recorded which). It is not recorded whose cells these are; they may come from a transplant donor.

The chain links TRBV13 to TRBJ2-1; 8 bases fit TRBD2. Germline V gene data show CDR1 as PRHDT and CDR2 as FYEKMQ (reference sequence). The CDR3 sequence is 16 residues long. Trimming took 4 bases from V and 7 from J; bases not matched to a gene: 12. The chain's CDR3 is CASSSDPGLGLNEQFF. The DNA of the CDR3 is TGTGCCAGCAGCTCGGATCCGGGACTAGGATTGAATGAGCAGTTCTTC.

This clonotype was picked up a small number of times. The chain couples TRBV20-1 to TRBJ1-5; D uncertain. The length of the CDR3 is 13 residues. Looked up from germline, CDR1 is DFQATT and CDR2 is SNEGSKA (reference sequence). Trimming cost V 3 bases and J 3 bases, with 9 bases left between them. The CDR3: CSASRDINQPQHF. In DNA form, the CDR3 reads TGCAGTGCTAGCCGGGATATCAATCAGCCCCAGCATTTT.

In this sample, this clonotype turned up a few times. The V call is TRBV5-4, the J call TRBJ1-2; a possible D gene is TRBD1 (6 bases). This CDR3 comprises 15 residues. Germline CDR1 reads SGHNT; CDR2 reads YYREEE (reference sequence). V was cut by 4 bases and J by 4 bases, with 17 bases left in between. The CDR3 sequence is CASSEDSLYSYGYTF. CDR3 DNA sequence: TGTGCCAGCAGCGAGGACAGCCTCTACTCCTATGGCTACACCTTC.

This chain links TRBV12-5 with TRBJ2-1; D is unresolved. The germline V and J ends were trimmed by 0 bases and 7 bases, with 19 bases remaining between them. The CDR3 loop spans 17 amino acids. CDR1 and CDR2 (germline): LGHNT, FRNRAP. This CDR3 reads CASGLVRPGSYKNEQFF. The CDR3 bases are TGTGCTAGTGGTTTGGTACGTCCCGGATCTTACAAGAATGAGCAGTTCTTC.

The chain uses TRBV7-9 and TRBJ2-3; D is uncertain. V lost 2 bases, J lost 0 bases, and 9 bases lay in between. CDR1 is SEHNR and CDR2 is FQNEAQ in the germline V gene (reference sequence). This CDR3 is 15 amino acids long. In DNA form, the CDR3 reads TGTGCCAGCAGCTTAAGCCTCTCTAGCACAGATACGCAGTATTTT. Residues: CASSLSLSSTDTQYF.

A few counts support this clonotype. The chain employs TRBV28 and TRBJ1-2, with D possibly TRBD1 on 6 matching bases. CDR1 MDHEN and CDR2 SYDVKM come from the germline V gene. The CDR3 runs to 14 residues. Trimming took 5 bases from V and 0 from J, leaving 10 bases between them. CDR3 protein: CASSPGTTNYGYTF. Here the CDR3 DNA reads TGTGCCAGCAGTCCCGGGACAACTAACTATGGCTACACCTTC.

The chain employs TRBV14 and TRBJ2-1; D possibly uses TRBD1 or TRBD2 (5 bases each). Trimming removed 1 base at V and 2 bases at J, with 6 bases between. The CDR3 spans 14 residues. The germline gives CDR1 SGHDN, CDR2 FVKESK. The CDR3 DNA sequence: TGTGCCAGCAGCCAAGTGGGGGCCTACAATGAGCAGTTCTTC. Protein product: CASSQVGAYNEQFF.

This clonotype occurred a few times. The rearrangement uses TRBV29-1 and TRBJ1-1; D is ambiguous. Per germline, CDR1 SQVTM and CDR2 ANQGSEA. Trimming cost V 2 bases and J 0 bases, with 4 bases left between them. This CDR3 spans 12 amino acids. The CDR3 reads CSVERVNTEAFF. DNA of the CDR3: TGCAGCGTTGAACGGGTGAACACTGAAGCTTTCTTT.

V and J are TRBV12-3 or TRBV12-4 and TRBJ1-1; 11 bases are shared with TRBD1. The CDR3 contains 16 residues. V lost 5 bases, J lost 5 bases, and 10 bases stayed unmatched. CDR3 sequence: CASSPFGQGAGTEAFF. CDR3 coding DNA: TGTGCCAGCAGTCCTTTCGGACAGGGGGCGGGTACTGAAGCTTTCTTT.

This clonotype was detected ten times or more. This chain's CDR3 is CATRDWRSTDTQYF. For the CDR3, the DNA is TGTGCCACCCGGGATTGGCGGTCCACAGATACGCAGTATTTT. The rearrangement joins TRBV15 to TRBJ2-3; TRBD2 is a possible D gene (5 bases). Germline lookup yields CDR1 LNHNV and CDR2 YYDKDF (reference sequence). Between the trimmed V and J ends, which lost 8 bases and 2 bases, there was a span of 14 bases. CDR3 size: 14 residues.

The rearrangement links TRBV28 to TRBJ2-3; 8 positions agree with TRBD2. V lost 6 bases to trimming and J lost 0 bases; unmatched junction nucleotides: 5. The length of the CDR3 is 15 residues. CDR1 is MDHEN, CDR2 SYDVKM, per germline. Written as DNA, the CDR3 is TGTGCCAGCAGCCTAGCGGGCTATAGCACAGATACGCAGTATTTT. Translation gives CASSLAGYSTDTQYF.

This clonotype was counted a few times. The rearrangement joins TRBV12-3 or TRBV12-4 to TRBJ1-2; D might be TRBD1 (5 bases). The CDR3 length is 13 residues. V was trimmed by 3 bases and J by 8 bases, leaving 13 bases between them. The CDR3 DNA reads as TGTGCCAGCAGTTTGGGGCAGAGAGTGGGCTACACCTTC. Amino acid sequence: CASSLGQRVGYTF.

The chain is built from TRBV29-1 and TRBJ1-2, with TRBD1 identical over 7 bases. CDR1 is SQVTM and CDR2 is ANQGSEA in the germline V gene. There are 16 residues in the CDR3. V was clipped by 2 bases and J by 2 bases; unmatched bases: 11. The CDR3 protein is CSVEYRTGDLNYGYTF. DNA of the CDR3: TGCAGCGTTGAATACCGGACAGGAGATCTGAACTATGGCTACACCTTC.

The V call is TRBV2, the J call TRBJ1-1; the D is unclear. The CDR3 covers 13 residues. V lost 8 bases to trimming and J lost 1 base, with 11 bases between them. Germline V lookup: CDR1 SNHLY, CDR2 FYNNEI. CDR3 sequence: CASRSGRNTEAFF. The CDR3 DNA follows: TGTGCCAGCCGGTCCGGGCGGAACACTGAAGCTTTCTTT.

Only a few counts were recorded for this clonotype. V gene TRBV5-1 combines with J gene TRBJ2-2; D gene ambiguous. V was trimmed by 1 base and J by 0 bases, leaving 7 bases between them. CDR1 and CDR2 (germline): SGHRS, YFSETQ. This CDR3 region has 15 residues. The CDR3 region has the DNA TGCGCCAGCAGCTTGAGGCTCGCGAACACCGGGGAGCTGTTTTTT. This sequence encodes CASSLRLANTGELFF.

This clonotype appeared a few times. J is TRBJ2-5 and V is TRBV5-1; weak D call: TRBD2 (6 bases). V was pared by 4 bases and J by 3 bases, with 10 bases between. This CDR3 is 13 amino acids long. Germline assignment: CDR1 SGHRS and CDR2 YFSETQ. The DNA of the CDR3 is TGCGCCAGCAGCCTGTGGACTAAAGAGACCCAGTACTTC. This codes for CASSLWTKETQYF.

The chain carries TRBV7-2 and TRBJ1-5; D is unclear. The germline V and J ends were trimmed by 1 base and 7 bases, with 11 bases remaining between them. The CDR3 has 14 amino acids. Germline-derived CDR1 and CDR2 are SGHTA and FQGNSA. The CDR3: CASSLVEGLQPQHF. Here the CDR3 DNA reads TGTGCCAGCAGCTTAGTCGAAGGACTGCAGCCCCAGCATTTT.

This clonotype showed up many times. An end of the junction differs from the germline gene, which may be a read error. This chain connects TRBV7-6 to TRBJ1-1; D is undetermined. CDR1 and CDR2 (germline): SGHVS, FNYEAQ. CDR3 size: 13 residues. The CDR3 loop reads CASRRTENTEAFF. The DNA for the CDR3 is TGCGCCAGCAGGAGGACTGAGAACACTGAAGCTTTCTTT.

This clonotype was seen a few times. The rearrangement joins TRBV6-5 to TRBJ1-1; 8 positions match TRBD1. The ends lost 0 bases at V and 3 bases at J; junction bases unmatched: 9. Germline CDR1 is MNHEY and CDR2 is SVGAGI. The CDR3 contains 17 residues. This CDR3 reads CASSYSVSGGVDTEAFF. In DNA form, the CDR3 reads TGTGCCAGCAGTTACTCGGTTTCAGGGGGCGTCGACACTGAAGCTTTCTTT.

The chain combines TRBV5-1 with TRBJ1-1; 7 bases align to TRBD1. Germline V gene sequence: CDR1 SGHRS, CDR2 YFSETQ. The V segment lost 0 bases and the J segment 2 bases; nucleotides outside the gene matches: 7. This CDR3 has 16 residues. The CDR3 coding sequence is TGCGCCAGCAGCTTGGTCCCAGGGGGAGTCAACACTGAAGCTTTCTTT. It encodes CASSLVPGGVNTEAFF.

The chain combines TRBV12-3 or TRBV12-4 with TRBJ2-7; 10 nucleotides align to TRBD1. V gave up 5 bases and J gave up 5 bases; unmatched junction bases: 9. The CDR3 is made up of 15 amino acids. CDR3 bases: TGTGCCAGCAGTCGGACCGGGACAGGGGATCACGAGCAGTACTTC. Translation gives CASSRTGTGDHEQYF.

This clonotype has just a few counts. CDR3 sequence: CSARDLRDETDTQYF. The CDR3 DNA reads TGCAGTGCTAGAGACCTCCGGGACGAGACAGATACGCAGTATTTT. The rearrangement joins TRBV20-1 to TRBJ2-3; D may be TRBD1 or TRBD2 (5 bases each). V lost 0 bases and J 3 bases, leaving 13 bases between the germline ends. The germline V gene has CDR1 DFQATT and CDR2 SNEGSKA (reference sequence). This CDR3 is 15 amino acids long.

The chain carries TRBV9 and TRBJ2-3; 9 nucleotides line up with TRBD2. The CDR3 covers 16 residues. With V trimmed by 7 bases and J by 2 bases, 11 bases remained unmatched. Germline assignment: CDR1 SGDLS and CDR2 YYNGEE. CDR3 region: CASAPTKRGVTDTQYF. DNA of the CDR3: TGTGCCAGCGCCCCTACTAAGCGGGGGGTCACAGATACGCAGTATTTT. The variable domain in full, completed from reference TRBV9 and TRBJ2-3, reads DSGVTQTPKHLITATGQRVTLRCSPRSGDLSVYWYQQSLDQGLQFLIQYYNGEERAKGNILERFSAQQFPDLHSELNLSSLELGDSALYFCASAPTKRGVTDTQYFGPGTRLTVL.